This T cell receptor (beta chain) was obtained from a study of blood T cell repertoires in COVID-19. Study overall: T cells, B-cell-depleted T cells, or PBMCs supplied cDNA or gDNA.

Germline V lookup: CDR1 SNHLY, CDR2 FYNNEI. V dropped 7 bases and J dropped 1 base, with 7 bases sitting between them. The CDR3 sequence is 12 residues long. Methods used by the authors: Counts of nucleated cells, estimated from reference gene primer amplification, were obtained. TCRdb's table, derived via immunoSEQ multiplex PCR, lists solely in-frame clones and lacks some. D and trimming come from the DNA, and the V and J calls and clone size come from that table. This table holds some 64,000 clones, 70% to 90% found once. The specimen sequenced was peripheral blood. This sequence joins TRBV2 and TRBJ1-2; the D is unclear. The clonotype was recovered from a man aged 65 to 85 with acute or convalescent COVID-19. The chain's CDR3 is CASTEDNYGYTF. CDR3 bases: TGTGCCAGCACCGAGGATAACTATGGCTACACCTTC.